The entry that follows covers one T cell receptor (beta chain) sequence. Its antigen remains unknown. Here immunoSEQ multiplex PCR was the method, and the copy in TCRdb shows in-frame clones only, minus some. Here the sample spans roughly 310,000 clones, 88% being singletons. The source of the sample is a study of cytomegalovirus exposure and HLA in healthy donors. This CDR3 is 14 amino acids long. CDR1 and CDR2 from the germline V gene are SGHVS and FNYEAQ. V trimming: 2 bases; J trimming: 9 bases; junction bases outside the gene matches: 7. Study-wide points: While the bulk of TCR sequences proved rare, some public TCRs turned up in many donors. The study recorded 160 or so TCR beta chains that were cytomegalovirus-associated. According to reports, the classifier identified cytomegalovirus status with high specificity and sensitivity.

What was sequenced was PBMCs. The rearrangement uses TRBV7-6 and TRBJ2-1; TRBD1 agrees at 7 bases. This TCR derives from a man younger than 40 in good health and CMV-seronegative. CDR3 in amino acids: CASSLYEGAGEQFF. The CDR3 DNA sequence: TGTGCCAGCAGCTTATACGAGGGGGCGGGTGAGCAGTTCTTC.